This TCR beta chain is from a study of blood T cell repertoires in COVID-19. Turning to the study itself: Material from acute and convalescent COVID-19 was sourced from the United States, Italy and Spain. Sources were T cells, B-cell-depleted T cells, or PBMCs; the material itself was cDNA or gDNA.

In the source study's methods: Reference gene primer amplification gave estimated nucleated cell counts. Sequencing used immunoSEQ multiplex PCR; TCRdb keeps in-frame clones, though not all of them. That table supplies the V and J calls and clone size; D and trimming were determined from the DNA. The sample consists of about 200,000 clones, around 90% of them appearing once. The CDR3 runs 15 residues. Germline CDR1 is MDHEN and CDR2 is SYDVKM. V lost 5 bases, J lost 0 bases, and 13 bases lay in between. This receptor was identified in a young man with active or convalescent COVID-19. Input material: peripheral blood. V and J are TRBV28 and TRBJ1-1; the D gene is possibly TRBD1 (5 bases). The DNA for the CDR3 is TGTGCCAGCAGTGGGGCCGCAGGGATGAACACTGAAGCTTTCTTT. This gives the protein CASSGAAGMNTEAFF.